These 24 T cell receptor beta chains originate from one sample sequenced in a study of cytotoxic CD8 clonotypes in ibrutinib-treated CLL. Produced via immunoSEQ multiplex PCR; TCRdb's table is partial and in-frame only. The sample has about 49,000 clones; 45% to 55% are singletons. The source was PBMCs, collected after 12 months of ibrutinib treatment. These TCRs come from a human donor with chronic lymphocytic leukemia.

The V call is TRBV18, the J call TRBJ2-3, with D uncertain. Germline V gene data show CDR1 as KGHSH and CDR2 as LQKENI. This CDR3 comprises 13 residues. The V end was cut by 2 bases, the J end by 6 bases, with 9 bases between. The CDR3 spells CASSPMGGDTQYF. CDR3 bases: TGTGCCAGCTCACCAATGGGTGGGGATACGCAGTATTTT.

The chain links TRBV28 to TRBJ2-7; the D gene is possibly TRBD1 (6 bases). The V and J ends lost 7 bases and 6 bases respectively, with 16 bases between them. CDR1 is MDHEN and CDR2 is SYDVKM in the germline V gene. This CDR3 has 13 residues. The CDR3 protein is CASTKTGRSEQYF. For the CDR3, the DNA is TGTGCCAGCACCAAGACAGGACGGAGCGAGCAGTACTTC.

The V call is TRBV5-1, the J call TRBJ2-7, with a tentative D call TRBD2 (6 bases). V was cut by 0 bases and J by 5 bases, with 18 bases left in between. Looked up from germline, CDR1 is SGHRS and CDR2 is YFSETQ. The CDR3 runs 16 residues. The CDR3 DNA is TGCGCCAGCAGCTTGGTTTTGGGACTTATTAGCAACGAGCAGTACTTC. This sequence encodes CASSLVLGLISNEQYF. Together with reference TRBV5-1 and TRBJ2-7, the CDR3 gives the full variable domain: KAGVTQTPRYLIKTRGQQVTLSCSPISGHRSVSWYQQTPGQGLQFLFEYFSETQRNKGNFPGRFSGRQFSNSRSEMNVSTLELGDSALYLCASSLVLGLISNEQYFGPGTRLTVT.

The rearrangement uses TRBV7-9 and TRBJ2-1, with TRBD1 matching 10 bases. Germline loops: CDR1 SEHNR, CDR2 FQNEAQ (reference sequence). V lost 5 bases, J lost 9 bases, and 10 bases stayed unmatched. This CDR3 contains 15 residues. The CDR3 coding sequence is TGTGCCAGCAGCCTGGGGGGGACAGGGGATGCTGAGCAGTTCTTC. The encoded protein is CASSLGGTGDAEQFF.

The chain joins TRBV9 to TRBJ2-2, with D possibly TRBD1 on 6 matching bases. The germline V gene encodes CDR1 SGDLS and CDR2 YYNGEE. The ends were cut back, 4 bases at V and 6 bases at J, with 10 bases in the middle. The CDR3 contains 13 residues. CDR3 sequence (DNA): TGTGCCAGCAGCTCAAGACAGGCCGGGGAGCTGTTTTTT. This encodes CASSSRQAGELFF.

This clone showed up just once. The chain carries TRBV2 and TRBJ1-1; D remains ambiguous. V was pared by 1 base and J by 4 bases, with 7 bases between. Germline CDR1 and CDR2: SNHLY and FYNNEI. The CDR3 has 13 residues. The CDR3: CASSEEWGTEAFF. For the CDR3, the DNA is TGTGCCAGCAGTGAAGAATGGGGCACTGAAGCTTTCTTT.

DNA for the CDR3: TGTGCCAGCAGTGTTAGCGGGACCCCCCTAGATACGCAGTATTTT. This sequence encodes CASSVSGTPLDTQYF. The chain joins TRBV2 to TRBJ2-3; 8 nucleotides align to TRBD2. CDR3 size: 15 residues. Germline V gene data show CDR1 as SNHLY and CDR2 as FYNNEI. V was pared by 4 bases and J by 5 bases, with 8 bases of the junction left unmatched.

The chain joins TRBV27 to TRBJ2-1; possibly TRBD2 for D (5 bases). Trimming stripped 8 bases from V and 0 bases from J, with 5 bases between. Looked up from germline, CDR1 is MNHEY and CDR2 is SMNVEV (reference sequence). The CDR3 spans 12 residues. The CDR3 is CASGSSYNEQFF. CDR3 bases: TGTGCCAGCGGGAGCTCCTACAATGAGCAGTTCTTC.

The chain combines TRBV9 with TRBJ2-7, with D unresolved. This CDR3 has 14 amino acids. Germline lookup yields CDR1 SGDLS and CDR2 YYNGEE. Between the trimmed V and J ends, which lost 0 bases and 2 bases, there was a span of 9 bases. The CDR3 nucleotides are TGTGCCAGCAGCGTAGGATCGGCCACCTACGAGCAGTACTTC. Translated: CASSVGSATYEQYF. Filled out from reference TRBV9 and TRBJ2-7, the complete variable domain reads DSGVTQTPKHLITATGQRVTLRCSPRSGDLSVYWYQQSLDQGLQFLIQYYNGEERAKGNILERFSAQQFPDLHSELNLSSLELGDSALYFCASSVGSATYEQYFGPGTRLTVT.

This clone was seen a single time. The V and J genes are TRBV7-2 and TRBJ1-4; the match to TRBD1 covers 10 bases. V gave up 3 bases and J gave up 6 bases; unmatched junction bases: 1. Germline V CDR1 and CDR2: SGHTA, FQGNSA. The CDR3 loop spans 14 amino acids. DNA of the CDR3: TGTGCCAGCAGCTTCGGGACAGGGGATGAAAAACTGTTTTTT. Protein product: CASSFGTGDEKLFF.

There are a few counts of this clone. The CDR3 region is CASSPGLAHSTDTQYF. CDR3 DNA: TGCGCCAGCAGCCCAGGACTAGCGCATAGCACAGATACGCAGTATTTT. The gene calls are TRBV4-1 and TRBJ2-3, with 9 bases identical to TRBD2. With 4 bases clipped from V and 0 bases from J, the junction kept 5 bases outside the gene matches. This CDR3 has 16 amino acids. CDR1 is MGHRA, CDR2 YSYEKL, per germline.

The chain uses TRBV29-1 and TRBJ2-1; maybe TRBD2 (5 bases). Germline V gene sequence: CDR1 SQVTM, CDR2 ANQGSEA. The germline V and J ends were trimmed by 5 bases and 13 bases, with 15 bases remaining between them. The CDR3 is made up of 11 amino acids. The CDR3 is CSVIANFVQFF. The CDR3 bases are TGCAGCGTTATAGCGAATTTCGTACAGTTCTTC.

This clone showed up just a few times. This chain links TRBV6-1 with TRBJ1-1; the D gene is possibly TRBD1 (6 bases). Trimming took 7 bases from V and 3 from J, leaving 18 bases between them. There are 15 residues in the CDR3. Germline V gives CDR1 MNHNS, CDR2 SASEGT. The CDR3 region is CASTAMGGGDTEAFF. The CDR3 DNA reads as TGTGCCAGCACTGCAATGGGGGGCGGTGACACTGAAGCTTTCTTT.

Comments on this clone: An end of the junction differs from the germline gene, which may be a read error. This rearrangement joins TRBV7-2 to TRBJ1-2; unclear D gene. This CDR3 is built from 8 residues. The germline CDR1 and CDR2 sequences are SGHTA and FQGNSA. The CDR3 region has the DNA TGCACCGATAACGGCTACACCTTC. It translates to CTDNGYTF. The whole variable domain, filled in from reference TRBV7-2 and TRBJ1-2, reads GAGVSQSPSNKVTEKGKDVELRCDPISGHTALYWYRQSLGQGLEFLIYFQGNSAPDKSGLPSDRFSAERTGGSVSTLTIQRTQQEDSAVYLCTDNGYTFGSGTRLTVV.

The chain combines TRBV29-1 with TRBJ2-1, with D perhaps given as TRBD1 or TRBD2 (6 bases each). V was trimmed by 7 bases and J by 5 bases, leaving 15 bases between them. Germline loops: CDR1 SQVTM, CDR2 ANQGSEA. This CDR3 has 13 amino acids. The CDR3 DNA follows: TGCAGCGGGAGGGGGGTAGCGAACAATGAGCAGTTCTTC. It is translated as CSGRGVANNEQFF.

This clone was found a few times. CDR3 nucleotide sequence: TGCGCCAGCAGCTTAGGGCTAGAGTACGAGCAGTACTTC. Translated, it gives CASSLGLEYEQYF. The chain has TRBV5-1 and TRBJ2-7; D gene ambiguous. Trimming removed 2 bases at V and 4 bases at J, with 10 bases between. Per germline, CDR1 SGHRS and CDR2 YFSETQ. The CDR3 consists of 13 residues. Complete variable domain (other parts from reference TRBV5-1 and TRBJ2-7): KAGVTQTPRYLIKTRGQQVTLSCSPISGHRSVSWYQQTPGQGLQFLFEYFSETQRNKGNFPGRFSGRQFSNSRSEMNVSTLELGDSALYLCASSLGLEYEQYFGPGTRLTVT.

This chain links TRBV28 with TRBJ1-2; 7 nucleotides line up with TRBD1. The CDR3 runs to 14 residues. V shed 6 bases and J 2 bases; nucleotides not matched to a gene: 6. Germline CDR1 is MDHEN and CDR2 is SYDVKM. The CDR3 loop is CASSGTALNYGYTF. The CDR3 coding sequence is TGTGCCAGCAGCGGGACAGCGCTAAACTATGGCTACACCTTC.

The chain employs TRBV6-1 and TRBJ1-4; tentatively, D is TRBD1 (6 bases). Trimming stripped 8 bases from V and 4 bases from J, with 11 bases between. The germline CDR1 and CDR2 sequences are MNHNS and SASEGT. This CDR3 has 13 amino acids. CDR3 sequence reads: CASETGLNEKLFF. CDR3 coding DNA: TGTGCCAGCGAGACAGGCCTTAATGAAAAACTGTTTTTT.

The rearrangement uses TRBV27 and TRBJ2-7; 10 bases are a match to TRBD1. The CDR3 covers 14 residues. From germline, CDR1 is MNHEY and CDR2 SMNVEV (reference sequence). V was pared by 6 bases and J by 3 bases, with 5 bases of the junction left unmatched. The chain's CDR3 is CASSADRGFYEQYF. CDR3 bases: TGTGCCAGCAGCGCGGACAGGGGGTTCTACGAGCAGTACTTC.

The chain uses TRBV6-1 and TRBJ2-7; 10 nucleotides align to TRBD1. J was trimmed by 3 bases and V by 4 bases; bases with no gene match: 6. Germline assignment: CDR1 MNHNS and CDR2 SASEGT. This CDR3 has 15 amino acids. CDR3 in DNA: TGTGCCAGCAGTGTAACCGGGACAGGGGTCTACGAGCAGTACTTC. Protein: CASSVTGTGVYEQYF.

This clone was counted many times. This chain connects TRBV5-6 to TRBJ2-1; 9 bases are shared with TRBD2. V shed 0 bases and J 3 bases; nucleotides not matched to a gene: 1. The CDR3 totals 15 residues. Germline V gene lookup returns CDR1 SGHDT and CDR2 YYEEEE. The CDR3 coding sequence is TGTGCCAGCAGCTTGGGTAGCGGGAGCTACAATGAGCAGTTCTTC. This encodes CASSLGSGSYNEQFF.

The sample holds a few counts of this clone. This chain joins TRBV29-1 and TRBJ2-7; D unclear. Trimming cost V 3 bases and J 1 base, with 7 bases left between them. This CDR3 is built from 12 residues. Germline CDR1 reads SQVTM; CDR2 reads ANQGSEA. The CDR3 DNA follows: TGCAGCGTTGATACGGAGTCCTACGAGCAGTACTTC. Its translation: CSVDTESYEQYF.

Here the CDR3 reads CASRYRDRSTDTQYF. The DNA for the CDR3 is TGTGCCAGCAGATACCGGGACAGAAGCACAGATACGCAGTATTTT. V gene TRBV28 combines with J gene TRBJ2-3; 7 bases line up with TRBD1. Germline assignment: CDR1 MDHEN and CDR2 SYDVKM. CDR3 size: 15 residues. The trim removed 6 bases at V and 0 bases at J, leaving 6 bases unmatched.

The V and J genes are TRBV30 and TRBJ2-7; TRBD2 matches at 7 bases. The CDR3 has 14 residues. With 8 bases clipped from V and 0 bases from J, the junction kept 10 bases outside the gene matches. Germline V gene sequence: CDR1 GTSNPN, CDR2 SVGIG (reference sequence). CDR3 in amino acids: CAGASGRSSYEQYF. The CDR3 DNA follows: TGTGCCGGGGCTAGCGGACGTAGCTCCTACGAGCAGTACTTC.